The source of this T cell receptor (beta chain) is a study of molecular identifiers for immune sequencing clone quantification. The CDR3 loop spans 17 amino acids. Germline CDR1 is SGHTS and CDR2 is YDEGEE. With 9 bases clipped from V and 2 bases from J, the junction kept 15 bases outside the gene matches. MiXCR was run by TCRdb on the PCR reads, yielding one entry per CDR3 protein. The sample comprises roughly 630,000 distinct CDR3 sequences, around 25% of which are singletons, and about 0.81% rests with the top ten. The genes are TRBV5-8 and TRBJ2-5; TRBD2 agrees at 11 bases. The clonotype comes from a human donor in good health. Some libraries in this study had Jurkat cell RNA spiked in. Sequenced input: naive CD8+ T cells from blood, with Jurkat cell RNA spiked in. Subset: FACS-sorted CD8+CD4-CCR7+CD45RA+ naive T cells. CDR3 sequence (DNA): TGTGCCACCTATCCTCCGGGACTAGCGGACCTACAAGAGACCCAGTACTTC. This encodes CATYPPGLADLQETQYF.